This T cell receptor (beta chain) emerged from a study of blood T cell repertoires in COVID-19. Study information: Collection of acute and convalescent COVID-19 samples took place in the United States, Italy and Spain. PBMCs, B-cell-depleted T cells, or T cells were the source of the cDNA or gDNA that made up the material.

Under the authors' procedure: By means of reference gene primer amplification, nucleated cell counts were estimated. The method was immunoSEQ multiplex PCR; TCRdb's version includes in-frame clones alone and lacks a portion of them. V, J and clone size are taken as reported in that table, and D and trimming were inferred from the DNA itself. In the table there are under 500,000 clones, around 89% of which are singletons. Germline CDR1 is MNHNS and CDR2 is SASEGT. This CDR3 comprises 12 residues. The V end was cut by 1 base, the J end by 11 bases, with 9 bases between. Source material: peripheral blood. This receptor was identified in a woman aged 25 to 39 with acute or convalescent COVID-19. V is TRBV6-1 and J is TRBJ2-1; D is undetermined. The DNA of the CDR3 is TGTGCCAGCAGTGAAGTGGTGGGCAAGCAGTTCTTC. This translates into CASSEVVGKQFF.